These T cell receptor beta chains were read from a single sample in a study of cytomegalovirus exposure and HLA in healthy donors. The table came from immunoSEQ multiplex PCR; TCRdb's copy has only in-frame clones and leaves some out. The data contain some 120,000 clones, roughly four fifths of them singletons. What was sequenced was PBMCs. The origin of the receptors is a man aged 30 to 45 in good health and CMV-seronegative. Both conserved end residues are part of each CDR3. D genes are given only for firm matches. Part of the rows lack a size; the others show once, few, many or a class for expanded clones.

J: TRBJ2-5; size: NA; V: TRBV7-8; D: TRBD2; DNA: TGTGCCAGCAGCTTAGCGCAGGGACTAGCTTCTAGGACCCAGTACTTC; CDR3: CASSLAQGLASRTQYF
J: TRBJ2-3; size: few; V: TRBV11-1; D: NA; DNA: TGTGCCAGCAGCCGAGGACTGCGAGCGCAGCCAGATACGCAGTATTTT; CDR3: CASSRGLRAQPDTQYF
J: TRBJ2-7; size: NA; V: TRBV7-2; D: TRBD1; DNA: TGTGCCAGCAGCCAGGGACAGGGAGGCTTCTACGAGCAGTACTTC; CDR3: CASSQGQGGFYEQYF
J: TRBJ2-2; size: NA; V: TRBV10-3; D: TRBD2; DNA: TGTGCCATCAGCCAAAGCGGGGTAGGCACCGGGGAGCTGTTTTTT; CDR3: CAISQSGVGTGELFF
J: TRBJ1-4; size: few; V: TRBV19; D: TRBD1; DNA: TGTGCCAGTAGTATCCCGACAGGGTCTAATGAAAAACTGTTTTTT; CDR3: CASSIPTGSNEKLFF
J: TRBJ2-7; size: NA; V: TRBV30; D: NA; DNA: TGTGCCTGGAGCCCCCTATCCTACGAGCAGTACTTC; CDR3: CAWSPLSYEQYF
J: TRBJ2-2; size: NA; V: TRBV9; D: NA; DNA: TGTGCCAGCAGCGGACCCAGGGGGGACACCGGGGAGCTGTTTTTT; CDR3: CASSGPRGDTGELFF
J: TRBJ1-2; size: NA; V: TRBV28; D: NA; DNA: TGTGCCAGCAGTTTCGTCAGGGGATTCAATGGCTACACCTTC; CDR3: CASSFVRGFNGYTF
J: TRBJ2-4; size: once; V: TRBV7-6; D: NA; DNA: TGTGCCAGCAGCCTATCGGGGTCGGGCTCCACCGGAAACATTCAGTACTTC; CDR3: CASSLSGSGSTGNIQYF
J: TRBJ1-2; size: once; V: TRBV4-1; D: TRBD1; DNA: TGCGCCAGCAGCCAAGAGGCAGGGGGCGGCTACACCTTC; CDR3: CASSQEAGGGYTF
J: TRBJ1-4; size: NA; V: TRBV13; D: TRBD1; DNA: TGTGCCAGCAGCTTAGCCGGGACAGGGTTTAATGAAAAACTGTTTTTT; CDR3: CASSLAGTGFNEKLFF
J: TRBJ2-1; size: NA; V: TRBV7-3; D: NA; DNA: TGTGCCAGCAGCTTAAGTTCTGGTGAGCGGACGCAGAATGAGCAGTTCTTC; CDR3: CASSLSSGERTQNEQFF
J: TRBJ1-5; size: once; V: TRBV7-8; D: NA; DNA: TGTGCCAGCAGCTTTCATTATAACTATAGCAATCAGCCCCAGCATTTT; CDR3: CASSFHYNYSNQPQHF
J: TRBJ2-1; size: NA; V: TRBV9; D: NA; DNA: TGTGCCAGCAGCCCGCAGGGCAGTGAGCAGTTCTTC; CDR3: CASSPQGSEQFF
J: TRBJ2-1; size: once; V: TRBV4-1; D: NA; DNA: TGCGCCAGCAGCCGACCCTTTGCAACCGGGGACAATGAGCAGTTCTTC; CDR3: CASSRPFATGDNEQFF
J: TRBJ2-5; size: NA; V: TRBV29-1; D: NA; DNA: TGCAGCGCTTTAGGACTGGCCCAAGAGACCCAGTACTTC; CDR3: CSALGLAQETQYF
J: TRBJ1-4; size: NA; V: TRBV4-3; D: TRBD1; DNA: TGCGCCAGCAGCCCTTCCGGGACAGGGGTTTCACAGCGAAAACTGTTTTTT; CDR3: CASSPSGTGVSQRKLFF
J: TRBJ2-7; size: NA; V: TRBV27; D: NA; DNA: TGTGCCAGCAGTTACGCCGGGGGGCCAATCTACGAGCAGTACTTC; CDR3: CASSYAGGPIYEQYF
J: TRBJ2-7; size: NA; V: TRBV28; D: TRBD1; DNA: TGTGCCAGCACCAGGGGACAGGGGTTTCCCTACGAGCAGTACTTC; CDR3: CASTRGQGFPYEQYF
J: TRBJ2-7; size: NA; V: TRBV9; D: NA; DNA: TGTGCCAGCAGCGTGCAGGGTTCGATTGTGGACGAGCAGTACTTC; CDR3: CASSVQGSIVDEQYF
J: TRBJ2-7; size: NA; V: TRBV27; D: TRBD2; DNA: TGTGCCAGCAGTTTAAAGGGACTAGCGGGAGGCCCCTCTGGCTACGAGCAGTACTTC; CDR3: CASSLKGLAGGPSGYEQYF
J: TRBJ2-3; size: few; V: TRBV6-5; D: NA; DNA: TGTGCCAGCAGTTACGCCACTATCTTAGGCACAGATACGCAGTATTTT; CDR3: CASSYATILGTDTQYF
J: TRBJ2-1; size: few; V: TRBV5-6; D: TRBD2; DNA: TGTGCCAGCAGCTTGCCAGCGGGGTTGGATGAGCAGTTCTTC; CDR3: CASSLPAGLDEQFF
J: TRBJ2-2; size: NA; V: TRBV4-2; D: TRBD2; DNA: TGTGCCAGCAGCCCTGCGGGGGGCCCGAACACCGGGGAGCTGTTTTTT; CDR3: CASSPAGGPNTGELFF
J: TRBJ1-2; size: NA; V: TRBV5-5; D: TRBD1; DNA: TGTGCCAGCAGCTTGACCATATTACAGGGGGGAGATGGCTACACCTTC; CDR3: CASSLTILQGGDGYTF
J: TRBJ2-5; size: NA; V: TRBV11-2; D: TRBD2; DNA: TGTGCCAGCAGTATGGCTAGCGGGACTGGGGCCCAGTACTTC; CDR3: CASSMASGTGAQYF
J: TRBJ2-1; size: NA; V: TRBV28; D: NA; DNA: TGTGCCAGCAGTTTATCCCACCGGTTGGTGCAGTTCTTC; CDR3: CASSLSHRLVQFF
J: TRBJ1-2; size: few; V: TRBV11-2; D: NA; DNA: TGTGCCAGCAGCTTCAACAACAGGGCGAGCGGCTATGGCTACACCTTC; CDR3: CASSFNNRASGYGYTF
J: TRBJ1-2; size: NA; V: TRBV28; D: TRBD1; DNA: TGTGCCAGCAGTCGACAGGGATCTGGCTACACCTTC; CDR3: CASSRQGSGYTF
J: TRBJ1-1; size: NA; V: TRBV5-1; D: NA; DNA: TGCGCCAGCAGCTGGGGGGGCCCGGACACTGAAGCTTTCTTT; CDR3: CASSWGGPDTEAFF
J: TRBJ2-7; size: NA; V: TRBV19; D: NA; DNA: TGTGCCAGACTAGCCTACGAGCAGTACTTC; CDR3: CARLAYEQYF
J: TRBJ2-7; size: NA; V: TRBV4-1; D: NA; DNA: TGCGCCAGCAGCGGCCTCCGGGACTCCAACTACGAGCAGTACTTC; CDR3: CASSGLRDSNYEQYF
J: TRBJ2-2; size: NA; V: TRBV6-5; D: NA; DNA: TGTGCCAGCCTGGCTAGCGTTAACACCGGGGAGCTGTTTTTT; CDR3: CASLASVNTGELFF
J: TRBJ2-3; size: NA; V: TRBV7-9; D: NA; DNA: TGTGCCAGCAGCCGTGGGGAGTCCCCAGATACGCAGTATTTT; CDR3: CASSRGESPDTQYF
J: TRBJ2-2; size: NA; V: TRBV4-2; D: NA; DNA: TGTGCCAGCAGCCAAGGGACAGAGAACACCGGGGAGCTGTTTTTT; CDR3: CASSQGTENTGELFF
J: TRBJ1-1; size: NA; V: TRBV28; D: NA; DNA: TGTGCCAGCAGTCCCCCGGGGGGCATGAACACTGAAGCTTTCTTT; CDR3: CASSPPGGMNTEAFF
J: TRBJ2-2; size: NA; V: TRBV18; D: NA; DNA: TGTGCCAGCTCACCAAGACGCGGGAACACCGGGGAGCTGTTTTTT; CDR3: CASSPRRGNTGELFF
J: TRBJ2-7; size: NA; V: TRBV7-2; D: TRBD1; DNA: TGTGCCAGCAGCTTAAGGTCCGGGACAGGGGACGGCGAGCAGTACTTC; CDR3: CASSLRSGTGDGEQYF
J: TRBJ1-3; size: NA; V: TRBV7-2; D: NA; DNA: TGTGCCAGCAGCTTACTAAGGGGGGGAAACACCATATATTTT; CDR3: CASSLLRGGNTIYF
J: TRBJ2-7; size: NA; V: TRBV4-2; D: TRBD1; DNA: TGTGCCAGCAGCGAAACAGGGACAGGGGGCTACGAGCAGTACTTC; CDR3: CASSETGTGGYEQYF
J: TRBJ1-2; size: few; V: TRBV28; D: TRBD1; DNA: TGTGCCAGCAGTTACTCCCTTGGACAGGGGTATGGCTACACCTTC; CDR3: CASSYSLGQGYGYTF
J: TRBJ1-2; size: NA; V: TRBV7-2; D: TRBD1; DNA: TGTGCCAGCAGCCGCGGGGGGGACAGCTATGGCTACACCTTC; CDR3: CASSRGGDSYGYTF
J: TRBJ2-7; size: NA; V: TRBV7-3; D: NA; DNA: TGTGCCAGCAGCCCACATTCCCCCCACGGCCGCTGGGACACGGGCCGAGAGCAGTACTTC; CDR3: CASSPHSPHGRWDTGREQYF
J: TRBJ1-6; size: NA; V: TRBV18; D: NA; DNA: TGTGCCAGCTCACGAGGCCAGAATTCACCCCTCCACTTT; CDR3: CASSRGQNSPLHF
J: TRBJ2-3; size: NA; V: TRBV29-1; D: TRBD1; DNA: TGCAGCGCTCTAAGCCTCGGGACAGGGAACACAGATACGCAGTATTTT; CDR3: CSALSLGTGNTDTQYF
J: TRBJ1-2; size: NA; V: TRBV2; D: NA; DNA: TGTGCCAGCAGCCCTTCAGGAGAGCGGGGCTATGGCTACACCTTC; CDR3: CASSPSGERGYGYTF
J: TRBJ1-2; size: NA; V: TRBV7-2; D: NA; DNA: TGTGCCAGCAGCTTAGAGGCAGGGGCTAACTATGGCTACACCTTC; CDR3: CASSLEAGANYGYTF
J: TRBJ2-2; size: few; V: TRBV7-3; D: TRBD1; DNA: TGTGCCAGCAGCTTAACCACCGGGACAGCGAACACCGGGGAGCTGTTTTTT; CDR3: CASSLTTGTANTGELFF
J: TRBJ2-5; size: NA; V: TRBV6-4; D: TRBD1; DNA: TGTGCCAGCAGTCCCGGGACAGGGGACCAAGAGACCCAGTACTTC; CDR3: CASSPGTGDQETQYF
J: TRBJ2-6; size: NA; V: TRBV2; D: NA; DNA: TGTGCCAGCATCCGACAGGTCGGGGCTGGGGCCAACGTCCTGACTTTC; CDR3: CASIRQVGAGANVLTF
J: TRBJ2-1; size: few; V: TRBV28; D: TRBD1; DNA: TGTGCCAGCAGACCACAGGGGCCCAATGAGCAGTTCTTC; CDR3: CASRPQGPNEQFF
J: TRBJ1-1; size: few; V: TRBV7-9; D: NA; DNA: TGTGCCAGCAGCATAGGACAGTTGAACACTGAAGCTTTCTTT; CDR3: CASSIGQLNTEAFF
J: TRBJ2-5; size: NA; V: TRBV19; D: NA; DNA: TGTGCCAGTAGTATCGGTGTTGTGGAGACCCAGTACTTC; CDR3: CASSIGVVETQYF
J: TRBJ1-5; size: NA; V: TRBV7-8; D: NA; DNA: TGTGCCAGCAGCTTAGTCAGGGATCAGCCCCAGCATTTT; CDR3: CASSLVRDQPQHF
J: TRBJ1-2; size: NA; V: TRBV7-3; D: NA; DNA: TGTGCCAGCAGCTTAACGGGGGGAGCCCTGAATTATGGCTACACCTTC; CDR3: CASSLTGGALNYGYTF
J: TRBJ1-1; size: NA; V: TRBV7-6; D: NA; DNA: TGTGCCAGCAGCTCCCAGGGAGGTACTGAAGCTTTCTTT; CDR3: CASSSQGGTEAFF
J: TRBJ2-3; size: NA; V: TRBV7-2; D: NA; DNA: TGTGCCAGCGGGGGCAGCTACCCAGATACGCAGTATTTT; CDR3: CASGGSYPDTQYF